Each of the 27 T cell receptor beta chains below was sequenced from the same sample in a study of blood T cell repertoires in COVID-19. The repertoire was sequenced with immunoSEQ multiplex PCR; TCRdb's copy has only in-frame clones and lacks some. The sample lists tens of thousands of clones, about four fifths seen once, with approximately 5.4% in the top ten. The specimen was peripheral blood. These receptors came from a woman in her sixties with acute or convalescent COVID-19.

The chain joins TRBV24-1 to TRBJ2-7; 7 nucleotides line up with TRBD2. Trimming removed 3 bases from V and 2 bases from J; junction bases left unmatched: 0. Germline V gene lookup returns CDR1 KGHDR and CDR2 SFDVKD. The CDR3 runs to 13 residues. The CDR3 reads CATSDGGAYEQYF. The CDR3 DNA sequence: TGTGCCACCAGTGATGGGGGGGCCTACGAGCAGTACTTC.

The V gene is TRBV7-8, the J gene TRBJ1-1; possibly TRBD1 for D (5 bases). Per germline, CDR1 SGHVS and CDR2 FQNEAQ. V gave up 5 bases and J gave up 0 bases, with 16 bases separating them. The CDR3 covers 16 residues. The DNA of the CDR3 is TGTGCCAGCAGCGGACAACAAACACGTATGAACACTGAAGCTTTCTTT. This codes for CASSGQQTRMNTEAFF.

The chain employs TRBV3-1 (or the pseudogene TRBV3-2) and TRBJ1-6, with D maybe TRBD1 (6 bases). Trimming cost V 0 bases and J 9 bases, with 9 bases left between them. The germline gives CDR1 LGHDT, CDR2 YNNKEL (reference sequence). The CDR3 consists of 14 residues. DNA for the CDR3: TGTGCCAGCAGCCAAGAACAGGGAAGTTCACCCCTCCACTTT. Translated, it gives CASSQEQGSSPLHF.

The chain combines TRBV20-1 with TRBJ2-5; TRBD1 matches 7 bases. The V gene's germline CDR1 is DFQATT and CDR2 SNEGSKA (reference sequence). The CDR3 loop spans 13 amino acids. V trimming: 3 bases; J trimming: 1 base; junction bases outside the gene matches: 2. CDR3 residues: CSASRTGQETQYF. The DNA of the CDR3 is TGCAGTGCTAGTCGGACAGGCCAAGAGACCCAGTACTTC.

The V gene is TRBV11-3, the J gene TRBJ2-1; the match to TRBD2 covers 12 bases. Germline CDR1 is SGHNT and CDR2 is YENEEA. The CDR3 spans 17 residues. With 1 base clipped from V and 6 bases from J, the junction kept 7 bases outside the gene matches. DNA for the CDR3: TGTGCCAGCAGCTTAGCTGGGGGACTAGCGGGCCGCAATGAGCAGTTCTTC. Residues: CASSLAGGLAGRNEQFF. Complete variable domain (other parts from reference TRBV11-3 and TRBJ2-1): EAGVVQSPRYKIIEKKQPVAFWCNPISGHNTLYWYLQNLGQGPELLIRYENEEAVDDSQLPKDRFSAERLKGVDSTLKIQPAELGDSAVYLCASSLAGGLAGRNEQFFGPGTRLTVL.

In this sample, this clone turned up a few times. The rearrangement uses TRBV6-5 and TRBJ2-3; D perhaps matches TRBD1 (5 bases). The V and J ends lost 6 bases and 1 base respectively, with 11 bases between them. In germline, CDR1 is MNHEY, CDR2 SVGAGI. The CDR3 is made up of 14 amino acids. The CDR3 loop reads CASSPDIRTDTQYF. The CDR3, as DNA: TGTGCCAGCAGCCCGGACATCCGCACAGATACGCAGTATTTT.

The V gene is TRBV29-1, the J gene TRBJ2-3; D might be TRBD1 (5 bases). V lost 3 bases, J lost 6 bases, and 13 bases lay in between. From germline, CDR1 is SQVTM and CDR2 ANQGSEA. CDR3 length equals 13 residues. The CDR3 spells CSVDKGKSDTQYF. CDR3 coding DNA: TGCAGCGTTGATAAGGGGAAAAGCGATACGCAGTATTTT.

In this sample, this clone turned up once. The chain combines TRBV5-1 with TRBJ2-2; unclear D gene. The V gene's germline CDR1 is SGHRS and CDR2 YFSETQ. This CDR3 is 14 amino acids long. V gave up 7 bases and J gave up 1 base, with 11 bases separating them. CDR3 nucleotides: TGCGCCAGCGCGGTAGCTATGAACACCGGGGAGCTGTTTTTT. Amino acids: CASAVAMNTGELFF.

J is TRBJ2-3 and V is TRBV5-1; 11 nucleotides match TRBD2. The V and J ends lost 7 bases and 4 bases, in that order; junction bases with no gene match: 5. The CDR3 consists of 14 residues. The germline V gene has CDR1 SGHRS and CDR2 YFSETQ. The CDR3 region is CASYATSGADTQYF. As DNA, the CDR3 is TGCGCCAGCTACGCGACTAGCGGGGCAGATACGCAGTATTTT.

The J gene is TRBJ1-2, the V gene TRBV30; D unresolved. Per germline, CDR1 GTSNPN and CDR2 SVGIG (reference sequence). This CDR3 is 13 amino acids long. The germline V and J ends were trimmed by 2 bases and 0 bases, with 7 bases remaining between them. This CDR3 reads CAWSNTANYGYTF. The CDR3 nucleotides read TGTGCCTGGAGTAACACCGCTAACTATGGCTACACCTTC.

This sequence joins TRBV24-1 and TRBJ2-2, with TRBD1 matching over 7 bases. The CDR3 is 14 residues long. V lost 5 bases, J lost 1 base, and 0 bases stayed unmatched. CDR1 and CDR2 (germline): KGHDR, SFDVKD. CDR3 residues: CATSGTGNTGELFF. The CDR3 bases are TGTGCCACCAGTGGGACAGGGAACACCGGGGAGCTGTTTTTT.

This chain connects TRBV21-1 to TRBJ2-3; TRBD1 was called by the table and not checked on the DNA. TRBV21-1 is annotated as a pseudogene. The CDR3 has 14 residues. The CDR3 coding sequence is TGTGCCAGCAGCAAAGGGACAGGGGGAGATACGCAGTATTTT. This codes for CASSKGTGGDTQYF.

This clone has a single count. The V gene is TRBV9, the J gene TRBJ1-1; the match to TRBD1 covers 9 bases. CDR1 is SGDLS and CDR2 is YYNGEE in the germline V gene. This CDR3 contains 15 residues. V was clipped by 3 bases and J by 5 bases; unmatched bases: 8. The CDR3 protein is CASSAKQGASTEAFF. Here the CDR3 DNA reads TGTGCCAGCAGCGCAAAACAGGGGGCAAGTACTGAAGCTTTCTTT.

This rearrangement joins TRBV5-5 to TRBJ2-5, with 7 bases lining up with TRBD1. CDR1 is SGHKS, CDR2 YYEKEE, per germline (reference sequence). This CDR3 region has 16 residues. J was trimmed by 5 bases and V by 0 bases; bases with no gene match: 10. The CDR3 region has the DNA TGTGCCAGCAGCTTGGCTAGGACAGGTGGTGCGGAGACCCAGTACTTC. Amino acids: CASSLARTGGAETQYF.

The CDR3 reads CASRTQGGGYTF. DNA for the CDR3: TGTGCCAGCAGAACCCAGGGTGGCGGCTACACCTTC. The V call is TRBV12-3 or TRBV12-4, the J call TRBJ1-2, with D possibly TRBD1 on 5 matching bases. The ends were cut back, 6 bases at V and 8 bases at J, with 13 bases in the middle. The CDR3 runs to 12 residues.

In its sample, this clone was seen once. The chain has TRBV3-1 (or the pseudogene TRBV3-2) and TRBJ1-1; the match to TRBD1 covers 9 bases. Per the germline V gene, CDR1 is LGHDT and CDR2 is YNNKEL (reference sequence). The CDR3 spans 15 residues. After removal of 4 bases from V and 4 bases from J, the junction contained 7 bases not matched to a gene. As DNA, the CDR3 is TGTGCCAGCAGCCCGGGACAGGGAATTGGCACTGAAGCTTTCTTT. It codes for CASSPGQGIGTEAFF.

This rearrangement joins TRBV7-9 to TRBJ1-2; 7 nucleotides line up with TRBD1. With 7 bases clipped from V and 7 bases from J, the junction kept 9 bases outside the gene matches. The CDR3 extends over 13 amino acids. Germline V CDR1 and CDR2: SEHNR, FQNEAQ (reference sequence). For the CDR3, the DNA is TGTGCCAGCAAGACTTGGACAGGAAGTGGCTACACCTTC. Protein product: CASKTWTGSGYTF.

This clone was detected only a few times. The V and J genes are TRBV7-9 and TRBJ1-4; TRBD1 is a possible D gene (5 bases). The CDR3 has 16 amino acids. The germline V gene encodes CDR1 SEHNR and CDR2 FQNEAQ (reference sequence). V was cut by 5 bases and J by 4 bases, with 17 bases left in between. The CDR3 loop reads CASSPSKGLLNEKLFF. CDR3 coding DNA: TGTGCCAGCAGCCCTTCCAAGGGACTACTTAATGAAAAACTGTTTTTT.

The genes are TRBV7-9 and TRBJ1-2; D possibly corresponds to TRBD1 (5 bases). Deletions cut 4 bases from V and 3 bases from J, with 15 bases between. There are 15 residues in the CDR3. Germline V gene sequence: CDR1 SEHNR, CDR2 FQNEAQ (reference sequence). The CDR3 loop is CASSSVLQVDYGYTF. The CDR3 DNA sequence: TGTGCCAGCAGCTCCGTTCTACAGGTCGACTATGGCTACACCTTC.

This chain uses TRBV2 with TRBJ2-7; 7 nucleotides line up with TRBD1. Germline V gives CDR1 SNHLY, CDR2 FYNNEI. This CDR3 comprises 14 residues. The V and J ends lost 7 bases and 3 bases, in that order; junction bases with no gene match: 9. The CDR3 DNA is TGTGCCAGCACCTCACAGGGGAGACACTACGAGCAGTACTTC. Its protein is CASTSQGRHYEQYF. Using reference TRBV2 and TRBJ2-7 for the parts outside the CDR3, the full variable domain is EPEVTQTPSHQVTQMGQEVILRCVPISNHLYFYWYRQILGQKVEFLVSFYNNEISEKSEIFDDQFSVERPDGSNFTLKIRSTKLEDSAMYFCASTSQGRHYEQYFGPGTRLTVT.

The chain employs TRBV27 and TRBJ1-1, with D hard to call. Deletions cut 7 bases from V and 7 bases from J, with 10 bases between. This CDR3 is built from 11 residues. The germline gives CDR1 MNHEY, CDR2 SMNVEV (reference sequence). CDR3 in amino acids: CASIRGVEAFF. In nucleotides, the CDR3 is TGTGCCAGCATACGGGGAGTTGAAGCTTTCTTT.

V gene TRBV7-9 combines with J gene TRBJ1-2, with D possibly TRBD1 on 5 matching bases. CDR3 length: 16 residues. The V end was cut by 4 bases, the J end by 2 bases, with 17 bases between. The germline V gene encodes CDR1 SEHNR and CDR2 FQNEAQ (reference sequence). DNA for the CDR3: TGTGCCAGCAGCTCGCCGTGGGCAGGGAACAACTATGGCTACACCTTC. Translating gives CASSSPWAGNNYGYTF.

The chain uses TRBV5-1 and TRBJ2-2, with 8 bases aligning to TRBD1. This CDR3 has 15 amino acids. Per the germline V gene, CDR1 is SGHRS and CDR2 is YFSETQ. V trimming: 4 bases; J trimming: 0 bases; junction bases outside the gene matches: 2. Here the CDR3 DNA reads TGCGCCAGCAGCCCAGGGGGCTCGAACACCGGGGAGCTGTTTTTT. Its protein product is CASSPGGSNTGELFF.

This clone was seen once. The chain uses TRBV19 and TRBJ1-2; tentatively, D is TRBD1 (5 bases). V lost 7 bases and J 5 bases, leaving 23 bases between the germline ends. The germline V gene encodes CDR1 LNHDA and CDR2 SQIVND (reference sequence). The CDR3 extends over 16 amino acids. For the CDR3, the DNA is TGTGCCAGTACCGCCCTTACCCGGGGACTGAATTATGGCTACACCTTC. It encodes CASTALTRGLNYGYTF.

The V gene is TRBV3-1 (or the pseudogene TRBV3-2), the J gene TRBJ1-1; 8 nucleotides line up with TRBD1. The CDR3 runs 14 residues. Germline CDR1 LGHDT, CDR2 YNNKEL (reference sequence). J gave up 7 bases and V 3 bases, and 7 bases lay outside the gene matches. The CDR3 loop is CASSHRQGANEAFF. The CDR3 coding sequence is TGTGCCAGCAGCCACCGGCAGGGGGCAAATGAAGCTTTCTTT.

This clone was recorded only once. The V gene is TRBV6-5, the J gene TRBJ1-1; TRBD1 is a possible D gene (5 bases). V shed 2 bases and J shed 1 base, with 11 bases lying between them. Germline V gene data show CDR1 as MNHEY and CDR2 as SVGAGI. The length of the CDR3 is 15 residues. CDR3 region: CASSYPSQGNTEAFF. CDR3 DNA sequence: TGTGCCAGCAGTTACCCCTCCCAGGGGAACACTGAAGCTTTCTTT.

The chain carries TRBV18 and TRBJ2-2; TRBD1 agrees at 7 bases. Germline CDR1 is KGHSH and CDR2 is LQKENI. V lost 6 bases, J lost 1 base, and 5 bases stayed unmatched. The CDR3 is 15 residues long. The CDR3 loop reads CASSKDRLNTGELFF. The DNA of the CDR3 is TGTGCCAGCTCGAAGGACAGGCTGAACACCGGGGAGCTGTTTTTT.